These 14 T cell receptor beta chains share one sample of origin, sequenced in a study of Ad26.COV2.S vaccination and SARS-CoV-2 variants. The treatment here: some 19 received Ad26.COV2.S at low or high dose, single or two shots; about 5 received placebo; per-sample allocation not given. Sampling was done on day 63 after the first vaccine or placebo injection. Profiled with immunoSEQ multiplex PCR; TCRdb holds only in-frame clones, not every one. This sample carries 380,000 or so clones, more than 85% of them seen once, and the ten largest clones take 5%. Sequences were derived from peripheral blood, sampled in a trial of Ad26.COV2.S vaccine versus placebo. All receptors come from a person aged 18-60 years who received the Ad26.COV2.S COVID-19 vaccine or a placebo.

The chain employs TRBV9 and TRBJ2-1; D ambiguous. The CDR3 length is 12 residues. V shed 3 bases and J shed 7 bases, with 8 bases lying between them. Per germline, CDR1 SGDLS and CDR2 YYNGEE. CDR3 coding DNA: TGTGCCAGCAGCGGGGTGGGGAATGAGCAGTTCTTC. Amino acids: CASSGVGNEQFF.

The CDR3 here is CASSIRQRETQYF. CDR3 DNA: TGTGCCAGCAGCATTAGACAGAGGGAGACCCAGTACTTC. The chain links TRBV7-2 to TRBJ2-5; weak D call: TRBD1 (5 bases). CDR1 is SGHTA and CDR2 is FQGNSA in the germline V gene. CDR3 length: 13 residues. V gave up 5 bases and J gave up 5 bases, with 12 bases separating them. Using reference TRBV7-2 and TRBJ2-5 for the parts outside the CDR3, the full variable domain is GAGVSQSPSNKVTEKGKDVELRCDPISGHTALYWYRQSLGQGLEFLIYFQGNSAPDKSGLPSDRFSAERTGGSVSTLTIQRTQQEDSAVYLCASSIRQRETQYFGPGTRLLVL.

The chain uses TRBV2 and TRBJ2-5; D not resolved. Germline CDR1 reads SNHLY; CDR2 reads FYNNEI. The germline V and J ends were trimmed by 6 bases and 3 bases, with 11 bases remaining between them. The CDR3 extends over 13 amino acids. CDR3 sequence reads: CASRESSKETQYF. In nucleotides, the CDR3 is TGTGCCAGCAGGGAAAGCAGTAAAGAGACCCAGTACTTC.

The J gene is TRBJ1-6, the V gene TRBV6-5; TRBD1 might be the D (6 bases). CDR3 size: 15 residues. CDR1 and CDR2 from the germline V gene are MNHEY and SVGAGI. Trimming removed 2 bases from V and 7 bases from J, with 12 bases in between. The CDR3 region has the DNA TGTGCCAGCAGTTACCGGGAGGGGGGAAATTCACCCCTCCACTTT. As protein: CASSYREGGNSPLHF.

The chain has TRBV5-1 and TRBJ2-5; TRBD1 or TRBD2 may be the D gene (5 bases each). Trimming removed 6 bases at V and 5 bases at J, with 20 bases between. The length of the CDR3 is 15 residues. CDR1 and CDR2 from the germline V gene are SGHRS and YFSETQ. Here the CDR3 reads CASIRLLRGRETQYF. The CDR3 region has the DNA TGCGCCAGCATTCGGCTTTTGAGGGGCCGGGAGACCCAGTACTTC.

V usage is TRBV7-2 and J usage is TRBJ1-3; maybe TRBD1 (6 bases). Per the germline V gene, CDR1 is SGHTA and CDR2 is FQGNSA. The CDR3 runs 15 residues. Trimming took 4 bases from V and 2 from J, leaving 12 bases between them. The CDR3 protein is CASSSTGSAGNTIYF. The CDR3 region has the DNA TGTGCCAGCAGCTCGACAGGTTCGGCTGGAAACACCATATATTTT.

The chain carries TRBV3-1 (or the pseudogene TRBV3-2) and TRBJ2-1; the D is unclear. This CDR3 has 13 amino acids. Germline V gene data show CDR1 as LGHDT and CDR2 as YNNKEL (reference sequence). The V end lost 2 bases, the J end lost 8 bases, and 10 bases lay between the germline ends. CDR3 region: CASSQRAIDEQFF. The CDR3 DNA sequence: TGTGCCAGCAGCCAAAGAGCGATCGATGAGCAGTTCTTC.

The V and J genes are TRBV2 and TRBJ2-7; D unresolved. The germline gives CDR1 SNHLY, CDR2 FYNNEI. The germline V and J ends were trimmed by 3 bases and 4 bases, with 7 bases remaining between them. The CDR3 is 12 amino acids. CDR3 coding DNA: TGTGCCAGCAGTGACGGGCGTTACGAGCAGTACTTC. Protein sequence: CASSDGRYEQYF.

The genes are TRBV28 and TRBJ2-2; D tentatively reads TRBD1 or TRBD2 (5 bases each). Per the germline V gene, CDR1 is MDHEN and CDR2 is SYDVKM. The CDR3 covers 15 residues. Trimming left V 7 bases short and J 3 bases short, with 15 bases between. The CDR3 region has the DNA TGTGCCAGCAAGTCTCGGGGCCACTACACCGGGGAGCTGTTTTTT. The encoded protein is CASKSRGHYTGELFF.

Worth noting for this clone: Different DNA sequences within this sample yield the same CDR3. This rearrangement joins TRBV2 to TRBJ2-3, with 10 bases matching TRBD1. The V and J ends lost 6 bases and 3 bases, in that order; junction bases with no gene match: 6. This CDR3 has 15 residues. Germline values: CDR1 SNHLY, CDR2 FYNNEI. CDR3 in DNA: TGTGCCAGCAGGGGACAGGGGCTGGGGACAGATACGCAGTATTTT. Translation: CASRGQGLGTDTQYF.

The V and J genes are TRBV7-6 and TRBJ2-3; 13 bases line up with TRBD2. The V and J ends lost 1 base and 4 bases, in that order; junction bases with no gene match: 5. The germline V gene encodes CDR1 SGHVS and CDR2 FNYEAQ. There are 17 residues in the CDR3. CDR3 in DNA: TGTGCCAGCAGCTTAGGACTAGCGGGGGGCACAGCAGATACGCAGTATTTT. Amino acids: CASSLGLAGGTADTQYF.

The chain uses TRBV28 and TRBJ2-7; no firm D call. V lost 8 bases and J lost 4, with 6 bases in between. Per germline, CDR1 MDHEN and CDR2 SYDVKM. The CDR3 consists of 10 residues. The CDR3 loop reads CASSGYEQYF. For the CDR3, the DNA is TGTGCCAGCTCCGGTTACGAGCAGTACTTC. The whole variable domain, filled in from reference TRBV28 and TRBJ2-7, reads DVKVTQSSRYLVKRTGEKVFLECVQDMDHENMFWYRQDPGLGLRLIYFSYDVKMKEKGDIPEGYSVSREKKERFSLILESASTNQTSMYLCASSGYEQYFGPGTRLTVT.

Turning to this clone: This sample also contains other DNA sequences that code for the same CDR3. The rearrangement uses TRBV9 and TRBJ2-1; no clear D. Trimming stripped 0 bases from V and 3 bases from J, with 4 bases between. This CDR3 has 13 amino acids. In germline, CDR1 is SGDLS, CDR2 YYNGEE. In DNA form, the CDR3 reads TGTGCCAGCAGCGTAGAGGGCTACAATGAGCAGTTCTTC. It yields the protein CASSVEGYNEQFF. The full variable domain, rest sourced from reference TRBV9 and TRBJ2-1, is DSGVTQTPKHLITATGQRVTLRCSPRSGDLSVYWYQQSLDQGLQFLIQYYNGEERAKGNILERFSAQQFPDLHSELNLSSLELGDSALYFCASSVEGYNEQFFGPGTRLTVL.

This clone was detected a few times. This chain uses TRBV10-3 with TRBJ1-1; D possibly corresponds to TRBD1 (5 bases). Trimming took 5 bases from V and 5 from J, leaving 9 bases between them. The CDR3 is made up of 12 amino acids. CDR1 and CDR2 from the germline V gene are ENHRY and SYGVKD. CDR3 coding DNA: TGTGCCATCAGTTCAGGGAGGACTGAAGCTTTCTTT. The encoded protein is CAISSGRTEAFF.